Each of the 21 T cell receptor beta chains below was sequenced from the same sample in a study of control samples from healthy donors and cancer patients. TCRdb's copy holds only in-frame clones and misses some; the assay was immunoSEQ multiplex PCR. The sample holds 110,000 or so clones, about 90% seen once. Sequences were obtained from blood. The receptors come from a man aged 45-65 years in good health.

The chain combines TRBV6-5 with TRBJ1-1; D uncertain. Germline CDR1 reads MNHEY; CDR2 reads SVGAGI. The CDR3 is 16 amino acids. The V end lost 2 bases, the J end lost 1 base, and 14 bases lay between the germline ends. CDR3 sequence reads: CASSYRFAVPNTEAFF. The DNA for the CDR3 is TGTGCCAGCAGTTACAGGTTCGCAGTACCGAACACTGAAGCTTTCTTT.

The V and J genes are TRBV5-5 and TRBJ1-2, with D maybe TRBD1 (5 bases). The CDR3 has 15 amino acids. Germline V gives CDR1 SGHKS, CDR2 YYEKEE (reference sequence). V was shortened by 0 bases and J by 6 bases, with 15 bases between the two germline ends. CDR3 loop: CASSLVGRQRNGYTF. CDR3 DNA sequence: TGTGCCAGCAGCTTGGTGGGACGGCAAAGGAATGGCTACACCTTC.

V and J are TRBV19 and TRBJ2-7; either TRBD1 or TRBD2 may fit D (6 bases each). Germline V CDR1 and CDR2: LNHDA, SQIVND (reference sequence). Trimming pared 10 bases from V and 6 bases from J, leaving 22 bases between. The CDR3 runs to 14 residues. CDR3 residues: CATSQGRRGCEQYF. CDR3 bases: TGTGCCACCTCTCAGGGGAGGAGAGGCTGCGAGCAGTACTTC.

Written as DNA, the CDR3 is TGCGCCAGCAGCTTGGGGGCAGGGAGGAACACCGGGGAGCTGTTTTTT. It translates to CASSLGAGRNTGELFF. The V call is TRBV5-1, the J call TRBJ2-2; D assignment may be TRBD1 or TRBD2 (5 bases each). V shed 0 bases and J shed 1 base, with 10 bases lying between them. The CDR3 sequence is 16 residues long. Per germline, CDR1 SGHRS and CDR2 YFSETQ.

This clone was picked up a small number of times. The chain is built from TRBV7-2 and TRBJ1-4, with D possibly TRBD1 on 6 matching bases. Deletions cut 1 base from V and 2 bases from J, with 8 bases between. Germline assignment: CDR1 SGHTA and CDR2 FQGNSA. This CDR3 has 15 residues. The CDR3 here is CASSLVGATNEKLFF. The CDR3, as DNA: TGTGCCAGCAGCTTAGTGGGGGCGACTAATGAAAAACTGTTTTTT.

The rearrangement uses TRBV5-4 and TRBJ1-1; D may be TRBD1 (5 bases). The V gene's germline CDR1 is SGHNT and CDR2 YYREEE (reference sequence). The V end was cut by 3 bases, the J end by 4 bases, with 10 bases between. The CDR3 loop spans 13 amino acids. The CDR3 coding sequence is TGTGCCAGCAGCTCGGGACCGGTCACTGAAGCTTTCTTT. Its protein product is CASSSGPVTEAFF.

This clone has more than one count but fewer than ten. This chain connects TRBV7-9 to TRBJ1-3; D remains ambiguous. This CDR3 is 11 amino acids long. In germline, CDR1 is SEHNR, CDR2 FQNEAQ (reference sequence). The V end lost 3 bases, the J end lost 6 bases, and 3 bases lay between the germline ends. The CDR3 DNA reads as TGTGCCAGCAGCTTCGAAAACACCATATATTTT. Encoded protein: CASSFENTIYF.

The V call is TRBV11-3, the J call TRBJ2-3; D possibly corresponds to TRBD2 (7 bases). Trimming took 1 base from V and 2 from J, leaving 10 bases between them. The germline V gene has CDR1 SGHNT and CDR2 YENEEA. The CDR3 is 15 residues long. Written as DNA, the CDR3 is TGTGCCAGCAGCTTAGGGGGGGGGCCCACAGATACGCAGTATTTT. Translating gives CASSLGGGPTDTQYF.

The chain employs TRBV19 and TRBJ1-2; 8 bases match TRBD1. This CDR3 is built from 15 residues. V was clipped by 7 bases and J by 1 base; unmatched bases: 8. Germline-derived CDR1 and CDR2 are LNHDA and SQIVND (reference sequence). CDR3 in DNA: TGTGCCAGTAACCTGCCAGGGGGCGTTAACTATGGCTACACCTTC. It translates to CASNLPGGVNYGYTF.

The chain joins TRBV11-2 to TRBJ1-1; weak D call: TRBD1 (5 bases). V lost 1 base to trimming and J lost 3 bases, with 12 bases between them. The CDR3 is 15 amino acids. Germline V gene lookup returns CDR1 SGHAT and CDR2 FQNNGV. The CDR3 here is CASSLGGLRHTEAFF. Written as DNA, the CDR3 is TGTGCCAGCAGCTTAGGGGGACTCCGTCACACTGAAGCTTTCTTT.

This rearrangement joins TRBV27 to TRBJ1-2, with no clear D. Germline V gives CDR1 MNHEY, CDR2 SMNVEV (reference sequence). This CDR3 is 14 amino acids long. Trimming pared 4 bases from V and 2 bases from J, leaving 11 bases between. The CDR3, as DNA: TGTGCCAGCAGTTCGTCCACAAGAAACTATGGCTACACCTTC. This gives the protein CASSSSTRNYGYTF.

The chain employs TRBV7-2 and TRBJ1-1; D remains unclear. Trimming stripped 2 bases from V and 0 bases from J, with 7 bases between. This CDR3 is 14 amino acids long. Germline-derived CDR1 and CDR2 are SGHTA and FQGNSA. CDR3 DNA sequence: TGTGCCAGCAGCTTAAGCTACATGAACACTGAAGCTTTCTTT. This translates into CASSLSYMNTEAFF.

The chain employs TRBV6-6 and TRBJ2-2; either TRBD1 or TRBD2 may fit D (5 bases each). The V end lost 8 bases, the J end lost 4 bases, and 14 bases lay between the germline ends. This CDR3 is 14 amino acids long. Germline V lookup: CDR1 MNHNY, CDR2 SVGAGI (reference sequence). CDR3 sequence: CASRRGTGTGELFF. The CDR3 nucleotides read TGTGCCAGCCGCAGAGGGACCGGCACCGGGGAGCTGTTTTTT.

The chain uses TRBV3-1 (or the pseudogene TRBV3-2) and TRBJ1-4, with 8 bases matching TRBD1. The germline V gene encodes CDR1 LGHDT and CDR2 YNNKEL (reference sequence). This CDR3 is built from 15 residues. V was pared by 4 bases and J by 7 bases, with 8 bases of the junction left unmatched. CDR3 DNA sequence: TGTGCCAGCAGCCCCCCCAGGGGGCACGGTGAAAAACTGTTTTTT. Its protein is CASSPPRGHGEKLFF.

The chain combines TRBV6-2 or TRBV6-3 with TRBJ1-1; weak D call: TRBD1 (5 bases). V was clipped by 2 bases and J by 11 bases, with 15 bases between them. The CDR3 is 13 amino acids. CDR1 MNHEY and CDR2 SVGEGT come from the germline V gene. Here the CDR3 reads CASSYTAQGEAFF. The CDR3, as DNA: TGTGCCAGCAGTTACACCGCTCAGGGTGAGGCTTTCTTT.

The chain combines TRBV18 with TRBJ1-4; D unresolved. The CDR3 loop spans 12 amino acids. Trimming took 6 bases from V and 8 from J, leaving 10 bases between them. Germline loops: CDR1 KGHSH, CDR2 LQKENI. This CDR3 reads CASSVGGEKLFF. The CDR3, as DNA: TGTGCCAGCTCGGTCGGAGGCGAAAAACTGTTTTTT.

This clone was picked up one time. V gene TRBV15 combines with J gene TRBJ1-1; TRBD1 agrees at 7 bases. V shed 8 bases and J 2 bases; nucleotides not matched to a gene: 11. The CDR3 has 15 amino acids. Germline CDR1 and CDR2: LNHNV and YYDKDF (reference sequence). The CDR3 region has the DNA TGTGCCACCTCAGTCGGAGGGACAGTTAACACTGAAGCTTTCTTT. Amino acid sequence: CATSVGGTVNTEAFF.

The rearrangement joins TRBV14 to TRBJ2-1; no clear D gene. The CDR3 has 12 residues. V lost 4 bases, J lost 10 bases, and 11 bases lay in between. Germline CDR1 and CDR2: SGHDN and FVKESK. CDR3 residues: CASSLSVGEQFF. CDR3 coding DNA: TGTGCCAGCAGCCTAAGTGTGGGCGAGCAGTTCTTC. Drawing the rest from reference TRBV14 and TRBJ2-1, the complete variable domain is EAGVTQFPSHSVIEKGQTVTLRCDPISGHDNLYWYRRVMGKEIKFLLHFVKESKQDESGMPNNRFLAERTGGTYSTLKVQPAELEDSGVYFCASSLSVGEQFFGPGTRLTVL.

The gene calls are TRBV18 and TRBJ2-1; D is uncertain. CDR1 and CDR2 (germline): KGHSH, LQKENI. V was pared by 3 bases and J by 4 bases, with 7 bases between. CDR3 length: 13 residues. CDR3 amino acids: CASSPELYNEQFF. CDR3 in DNA: TGTGCCAGCTCACCGGAGCTTTACAATGAGCAGTTCTTC.

This chain's CDR3 is CASRVGVETQYF. CDR3 DNA sequence: TGTGCCAGCAGAGTCGGGGTAGAGACCCAGTACTTC. The chain is built from TRBV12-3 or TRBV12-4 and TRBJ2-5, with D possibly TRBD2 on 5 matching bases. The germline V and J ends were trimmed by 6 bases and 4 bases, with 9 bases remaining between them. The CDR3 has 12 amino acids.

V gene TRBV5-6 combines with J gene TRBJ1-5; 7 bases align to TRBD1. CDR3 size: 13 residues. The V segment lost 3 bases and the J segment 4 bases; nucleotides outside the gene matches: 1. Germline V gene data show CDR1 as SGHDT and CDR2 as YYEEEE. CDR3 sequence: CASSWDRNQPQHF. In DNA, the CDR3 is TGTGCCAGCAGCTGGGACAGAAATCAGCCCCAGCATTTT. The entire variable domain, with the rest obtained from reference TRBV5-6 and TRBJ1-5, is as follows: DAGVTQSPTHLIKTRGQQVTLRCSPKSGHDTVSWYQQALGQGPQFIFQYYEEEERQRGNFPDRFSGHQFPNYSSELNVNALLLGDSALYLCASSWDRNQPQHFGDGTRLSIL.